Listed here are 7 T cell receptor beta chains from one sample, sequenced in a study of regulatory T cells in long-lasting Graves disease (dated by TCRdb to the early 2020s). This specimen's time point label, per the study, means: newly diagnosed GD, antithyroid drugs for less than 3 months. RNA was extracted from PBMCs in TRIzol for both TCR sequencing and RNA sequencing. The library came from multiplex PCR. Sequencing took place on an Illumina HiSeq 4000. CDR3 regions were amplified by Arm-PCR with iRepertoire HTBI primers to construct TCR beta libraries. Starting from the raw public reads, TCRdb applied fastp trimming at Q25, assembled clones with MiXCR and retained in-frame beta chains. Identical CDR3 proteins give one entry, which carries the most common genes and DNA. The sample data list 580,000 or so distinct CDR3 sequences, and 15% to 20% of these were observed just once. The top ten constitute around 13% of the sample.

A further study also used this sample, focusing on T cells in Graves' hyperthyroidism and ophthalmopathy.

Sequencing used peripheral blood mononuclear cells (PBMCs), obtained at new diagnosis, from a patient treated with antithyroid drugs. The source is a man between 18 and 29 years old with Graves disease. Donor details come from another sample of the same person, matched by shared clones.

Many counts were recorded for this clonotype. CDR3 coding DNA: TGTGCCACCAGCAGAGAGGGCGGAATTGGCTACACCTTC. Protein product: CATSREGGIGYTF. V is TRBV15 and J is TRBJ1-2; D ambiguous. Trimming cost V 0 bases and J 7 bases, with 9 bases left between them. The CDR3 sequence is 13 residues long. The V gene's germline CDR1 is LNHNV and CDR2 YYDKDF (reference sequence).

In its sample, this clonotype was seen a few times. This rearrangement joins TRBV20-1 to TRBJ1-2; maybe TRBD1 (5 bases). This CDR3 contains 15 residues. Germline-derived CDR1 and CDR2 are DFQATT and SNEGSKA (reference sequence). The V end lost 0 bases, the J end lost 5 bases, and 16 bases lay between the germline ends. CDR3 DNA sequence: TGCAGTGCTAGAGATCAGGAGAAACAGGCATATGGCTACACCTTC. Residues: CSARDQEKQAYGYTF.

Many counts were recorded for this clonotype. The chain joins TRBV18 to TRBJ2-7; D might be TRBD2 (5 bases). The CDR3 loop spans 14 amino acids. V lost 2 bases and J 3 bases, leaving 11 bases between the germline ends. Germline V gives CDR1 KGHSH, CDR2 LQKENI. CDR3 coding DNA: TGTGCCAGCTCACCAGCCGCACTAGACTACGAGCAGTACTTC. This codes for CASSPAALDYEQYF.

A few counts support this clonotype. The CDR3 DNA reads TGCAGCGTTGAGGGTGGATTGGTCGACGAGCAGTACTTC. Translation: CSVEGGLVDEQYF. V and J are TRBV29-1 and TRBJ2-7; D unclear. Trimming removed 3 bases at V and 5 bases at J, with 14 bases between. CDR1 and CDR2 (germline): SQVTM, ANQGSEA. This CDR3 has 13 residues.

This clonotype was seen at least ten times. The rearrangement joins TRBV20-1 to TRBJ2-1; no definite D call. The CDR3 extends over 14 amino acids. V was trimmed by 6 bases and J by 2 bases, leaving 14 bases between them. Germline assignment: CDR1 DFQATT and CDR2 SNEGSKA (reference sequence). The CDR3 loop is CSALKGETYNEQFF. CDR3 DNA sequence: TGCAGTGCCCTGAAGGGTGAGACCTACAATGAGCAGTTCTTC.

This clonotype was counted at least ten times. The chain links TRBV28 to TRBJ2-1, with TRBD2 matching 11 bases. The ends lost 6 bases at V and 7 bases at J; junction bases unmatched: 14. Per the germline V gene, CDR1 is MDHEN and CDR2 is SYDVKM. The CDR3 length is 17 residues. The CDR3 is CASSSSRSGRAGNEQFF. CDR3 nucleotides: TGTGCCAGCAGCTCGAGCCGTAGCGGGAGGGCCGGAAATGAGCAGTTCTTC.

A note on this clonotype: With a much larger clone just one base away, this may be a read error. The CDR3 DNA sequence: TGCGCCAGCAGTGAGACCGGGACAGACTCCTGCGAGCAGTACTTC. As protein: CASSETGTDSCEQYF. This chain links TRBV10-2 with TRBJ2-7, with TRBD1 matching 7 bases. The CDR3 sequence is 15 residues long. The germline CDR1 and CDR2 sequences are WSHSY and SAAADI.